This T cell receptor (beta chain) was retrieved from a study of T cell responses to AZD1222 COVID-19 vaccine (dated by TCRdb to about 2021). Study-wide context: TCR sequencing covered fewer than 250 trial participants: nearly 210 given two doses of AZD1222 and 26 given two doses of MenACWY control vaccine. Trial participants were enrolled by age into subgroups of 18-55, 56-69 and 70-plus years, and roughly 150, 30 and 60 TCR-sequenced participants, respectively, were included in these subgroups.

The full study reports these points: The vaccine-associated CD4 TCRs covered the entire spike protein, and the dominant responses fell in regions 160-218 and 743-854. The 56-69-year group was small, and its depth increase did not reach significance, likely because of low power. Reportedly, close to half of the unique spike-specific TCRs recognized epitopes lying outside the regions that are mutated in the B.1.351 and B.1.1.7 variants. Only five to seven AZD1222 recipients were SARS-CoV-2 seropositive at baseline, limiting conclusions about previously exposed vaccinees. Participants were mostly white British, with more females than males. The authors suggested clonal diversity may have been underestimated. Because no day 14 peak-response samples were available, repertoires were characterized only after the peak T cell response. After two AZD1222 doses, spike-specific TCR breadth and depth were significantly higher than at day 0 and than in MenACWY recipients.

What the time point label conveys for this sample: baseline before first vaccination. The sample's treatment or condition label, decoded: meningococcal conjugate vaccine given as trial control. Samples from vaccinated people were obtained from the UK trials COV001 and COV002, which included a single-blind randomized controlled phase 2/3 trial of AZD1222 (ChAdOx1 nCoV-19) in healthy adults. For TCRbeta chain sequencing, PBMC samples from trial participants were taken at day 0 and at day 28 after the second dose. The CDR3 regions of human TCRbeta chains were analyzed by immunosequencing. In the source study's methods: Repertoire TCRs were checked for matches against a reference library of SARS-CoV-2-specific TCRs that had been generated using the MIRA antigen-specificity platform. Breadth meant the fraction of unique TCRs that were SARS-CoV-2-associated, whereas depth meant the fraction of total T cells that were SARS-CoV-2-associated. Using the MIRA data, every spike-specific TCR was mapped to the spike region that the TCR reacted to and assigned to either a CD4 or a CD8 class. Log10-transformed breadth and depth values were compared by one-way ANOVA with Sidak's multiple comparisons tests. Here the immuneACCESS table is served through TCRdb, limited to in-frame sequences with V and J called. Missing clones are a known gap in these copies; in checked studies unresolved V genes cover under half, and the rest lacks a known reason. The V and J calls and the clone size are those of that table, but D and trimming were determined from the DNA. Recorded for this sample are around 160,000 clones; approximately 78% of them occurred a single time. About 4% of the sample is taken by the ten largest.

The sample holds a few counts of this clone. Its binding antigen is unknown. The input lacks base qualities; no much larger clone sits a single base away. The CDR3 has 14 amino acids, counting the end cysteine and phenylalanine. Kept here is only the CDR3 DNA, which spans 42 bases and is read in frame from base 1. V and J lose 8 bases and 5 bases, and a span of 18 bases separates them. The CDR1 and CDR2 encoded by the germline V gene (reference sequence) are MNHEY and SMNVEV. This TCR was sampled from an adult in good health. The sample consisted of peripheral blood, taken on day 0 of MenACWY control vaccination. The rearrangement joined TRBV27 to TRBJ1-1, with the D gene not clear enough to name. The encoded CDR3 is CASSLTVLRTEAFF. The DNA reads TGTGCCAGCTCGCTGACTGTTTTGAGAACTGAAGCTTTCTTT.